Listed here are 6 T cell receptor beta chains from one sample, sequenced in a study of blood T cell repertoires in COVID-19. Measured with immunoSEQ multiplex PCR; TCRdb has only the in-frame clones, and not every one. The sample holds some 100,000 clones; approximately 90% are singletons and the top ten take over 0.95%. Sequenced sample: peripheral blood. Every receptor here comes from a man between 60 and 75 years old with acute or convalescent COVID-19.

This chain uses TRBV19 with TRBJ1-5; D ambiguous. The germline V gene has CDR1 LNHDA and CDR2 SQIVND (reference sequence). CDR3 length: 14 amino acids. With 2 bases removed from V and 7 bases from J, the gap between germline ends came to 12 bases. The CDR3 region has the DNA TGTGCCAGTAGTATACAGGCAGCCGGACAGCCCCAGCATTTT. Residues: CASSIQAAGQPQHF.

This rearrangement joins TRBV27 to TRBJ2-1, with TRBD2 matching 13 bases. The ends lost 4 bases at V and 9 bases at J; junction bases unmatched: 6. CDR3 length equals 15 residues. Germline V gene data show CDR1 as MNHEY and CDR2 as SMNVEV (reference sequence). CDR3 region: CASSSGTSGTTEQFF. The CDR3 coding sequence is TGTGCCAGCAGTTCAGGGACTAGCGGGACCACTGAGCAGTTCTTC.

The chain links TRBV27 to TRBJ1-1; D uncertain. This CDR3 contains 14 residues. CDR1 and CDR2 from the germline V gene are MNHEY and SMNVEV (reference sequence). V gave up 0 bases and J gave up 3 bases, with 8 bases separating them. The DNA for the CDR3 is TGTGCCAGCAGTTTATCGGCCGGGGACACTGAAGCTTTCTTT. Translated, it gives CASSLSAGDTEAFF.

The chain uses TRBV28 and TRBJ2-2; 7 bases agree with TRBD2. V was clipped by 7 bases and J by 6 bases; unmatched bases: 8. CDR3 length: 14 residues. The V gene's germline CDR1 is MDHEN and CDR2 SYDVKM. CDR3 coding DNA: TGTGCCAGCATCTCTGGGGCGGGGGCCGGGGAGCTGTTTTTT. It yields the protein CASISGAGAGELFF.

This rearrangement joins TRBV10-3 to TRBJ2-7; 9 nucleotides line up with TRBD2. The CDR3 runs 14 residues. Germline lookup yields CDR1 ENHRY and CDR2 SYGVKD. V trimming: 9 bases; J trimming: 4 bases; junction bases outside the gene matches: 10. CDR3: CAIRTGTSSYEQYF. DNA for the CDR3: TGTGCCATACGAACCGGGACTAGCTCGTACGAGCAGTACTTC.

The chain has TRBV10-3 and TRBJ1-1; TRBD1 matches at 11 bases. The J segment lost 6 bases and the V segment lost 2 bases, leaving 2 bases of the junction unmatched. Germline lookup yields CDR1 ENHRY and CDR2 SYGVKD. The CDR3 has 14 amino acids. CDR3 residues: CAISEPGQGAEAFF. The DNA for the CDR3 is TGTGCCATCAGTGAGCCGGGACAGGGGGCTGAAGCTTTCTTT.